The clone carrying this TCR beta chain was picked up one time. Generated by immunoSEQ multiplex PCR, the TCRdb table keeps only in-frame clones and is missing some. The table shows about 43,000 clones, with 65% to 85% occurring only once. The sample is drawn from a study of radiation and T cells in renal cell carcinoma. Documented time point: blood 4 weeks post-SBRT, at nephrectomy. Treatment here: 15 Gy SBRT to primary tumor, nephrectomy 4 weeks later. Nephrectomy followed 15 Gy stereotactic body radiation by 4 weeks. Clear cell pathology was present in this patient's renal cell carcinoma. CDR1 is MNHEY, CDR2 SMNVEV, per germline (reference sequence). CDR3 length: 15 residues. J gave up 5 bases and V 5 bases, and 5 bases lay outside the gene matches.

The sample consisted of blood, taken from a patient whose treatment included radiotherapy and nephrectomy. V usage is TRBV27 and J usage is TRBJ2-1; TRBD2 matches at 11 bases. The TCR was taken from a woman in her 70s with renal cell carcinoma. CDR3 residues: CASSLGTSGNNEQFF. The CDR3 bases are TGTGCCAGCAGTCTCGGGACTAGCGGAAACAATGAGCAGTTCTTC.